The sequence of this T cell receptor (beta chain) was determined in a study of cytomegalovirus exposure and HLA in healthy donors (dated by TCRdb to about 2017). In terms of the full investigation: In an earlier analysis of approximately 500 of the donors, 276 Gb of sequence data and 117 million unique TCR beta sequences from 150 million to 200 million T cells were reported. Around 320 gigabases of sequencing data and approximately 84 million unique TCR sequences were included in an early release covering roughly 600 HLA-typed donors. Among the roughly 410 genotyped donors, approximately 77% belonged to the genetic ancestry cluster associated with self-reported Caucasian donors. The aim of the study was to test whether cataloging public T cell receptors could identify signatures of past pathogen exposure. The study profiled the T cell repertoires of hundreds of subjects by immunosequencing and related them to cytomegalovirus serostatus. In addition to the first cohort of 666 subjects, a separate validation cohort of 120 different subjects was used. High-throughput TCR immunosequencing, statistical association of individual TCRs with disease status, and machine learning were combined to predict cytomegalovirus infection status. A later analysis re-examined previously published TCR beta repertoires from 610 or so donors and added high-resolution HLA genotyping to investigate patterns of TCR occurrence. Rather than using new phenotypic data, the later analysis identified candidate immune exposures from TCR beta sequences and from how often those sequences occurred across donors. To decide whether each TCR beta V gene segment behaved as functional or pseudogenic, an earlier analysis of 587 of the donors relied on high-throughput TCR beta sequencing. Donor age, sex, ethnicity and CMV serostatus were compiled alongside the repertoire data. Genome-wide SNP genotypes for about three fifths of the roughly 700 donors were used in a later genetic analysis, which treated that subset as a discovery cohort. Every repertoire in the discovery cohort had been generated on one and the same sequencing platform. HLA typing covered class I and class II loci at four-digit resolution. The number of typed donors differed by locus: roughly 629-640 for A, B, C, DRB1 and DQB1; some 500 for DQA1; fewer than 610 for DPA1; and around 450 for DPB1. Roughly 5 DR-DQ haplotypes were handled as single units for association and clustering, since linkage in the cohort was strong. On average, roughly 240,000 unique TCR beta nucleotide sequences were sequenced per donor among 398 genotyped donors of the cohort, with 15% to 20% of those sequences being non-productive.

The cohort comprised fewer than 750 healthy bone marrow donors. At the time of sampling, every cohort member was nominally healthy, though immune exposures that went unrecorded were likely present. The donor was CMV seropositive and belonged to the group of 250 to 350 seropositive cohort members. A peripheral blood sample was provided by each donor, and peripheral blood mononuclear cells were used for TCR beta sequencing. Genomic DNA extraction from the blood cell samples was performed with the Qiagen DNeasy Blood Extraction Kit. The library was generated by the immunoSEQ multiplex PCR assay. A mixture of 60 forward primers for TCR Vbeta segments and 13 reverse primers for TCR Jbeta segments was used in the multiplex PCR. A multiplex PCR assay on genomic DNA amplified the CDR3 region of rearranged TCR beta genes. On the Illumina HiSeq System, the amplified TCR beta libraries were sequenced as 87-base-pair reads. Under the source paper's analysis protocol: A later analysis counted about 80 million unique TCR beta chains across the 550 to 800 repertoires, and 9 million to 14 million of these chains were shared by at least two donors. A nearest-neighbor algorithm error-corrected the raw reads and collapsed the reads into unique sequences, merging closely related sequences to remove PCR and sequencing errors. CDR3 sequences were aligned to IMGT reference sequences to assign V, D and J gene segments. For a sequence to be retained, a match of at least six nucleotides to both a V gene segment and a J gene segment was required. Rearrangements were called productive when the CDR3 lacked stop codons and stayed in frame with V and J; all others were non-productive. CDR3 was defined according to IMGT convention as the region running from the second conserved V-encoded cysteine to the conserved J-encoded phenylalanine. In an earlier analysis of 500 to 650 of the donors, sequences lacking an unambiguous match to a single V gene segment were excluded. An earlier analysis of 587 of the donors classified V segments as functional when productive rearrangements were above 56.7% and as segregating when the standard deviation between donors was above 5%. A statistical classification framework was built for diagnosing cytomegalovirus status from the catalog of TCR beta chain sequences. In a later analysis, TCR nucleotide sequences were compared against IMGT/GENE-DB human TR gene sequences so that V and J genes could be assigned. Using the TCRdist pipeline, a later analysis assigned CDR3 sequences along with most-parsimonious VDJ recombination scenarios. A later analysis defined each TCR beta chain by its CDR3 amino acid sequence plus V-gene family, and excluded reads lacking a unique V-gene family. A later analysis removed over 500 highly shared, low-generation-probability nucleotide sequences to deal with suspected cross-contamination and a sequencing artifact. A later analysis calculated a clonal expansion index for each public chain from normalized within-repertoire ranks of inferred template counts. In a later analysis, generation probabilities were computed using a VDJ recombination model fitted to out-of-frame rearrangements, and the results were checked against IGoR. Hypergeometric tests were used in a later analysis to score TCR-TCR, TCR-HLA and TCR-CMV co-occurrence, with a repertoire-size bias correction applied to the TCR pairs. In a later analysis, false discovery rates were estimated by permuting HLA or CMV assignments 20 times. A later analysis grouped co-occurring TCRs with DBSCAN, adding TCRdist sequence similarity when clustering within HLA-allele-positive subsets. Repertoires with fewer than 30,000 or more than 120,000 public chains, plus five repertoires with anomalous nucleotide sharing, were excluded from co-occurrence clustering. Sourced from immuneACCESS, this table was stored by TCRdb with only in-frame sequences that have V and J called. A share of the clones is absent; for the studies checked, an unresolved V gene accounts for under half, and the remainder has no known explanation. That table gives V, J and clone size, and the DNA gave D and trimming. The sample table contains approximately 200,000 clones; only one count was recorded for roughly four fifths of them. 3% to 3.5% of the sample is in the top ten clones.

With respect to this clone: This receptor's antigen is unknown. No per-base quality is available; no much larger clone lies one base away.

V lost 5 bases and J lost 12 bases, and the count of bases not matched to a germline gene is 9. The CDR3, from cysteine to phenylalanine, totals 15 residues. Only CDR3 DNA remains: 45 bases, in frame from the first base. For CDR1 and CDR2, the germline V gene (reference sequence) lists LNHDA and SQIVND. On the study overall, not on this receptor specifically: According to a later analysis, most CMV-associated TCR beta chains appeared to be HLA-restricted, and the HLA associations seemed to be driven largely by CMV exposure. Correlated functional status among segregating V segments might reflect linkage disequilibrium, but an unknown experimental factor could not be ruled out. Broadly in line with IMGT annotations, most TCR beta V segments showed up in productive rearrangements about 90% or about 30% of the time in an earlier analysis of 587 of the donors. Because counts were too low, fewer than 20 rarely observed V segments, including chromosome 9 orphons, were excluded from the earlier analysis of fewer than 650 of the donors. In a later genetic analysis, a missense DCLRE1C variant was associated with V-gene and J-gene trimming of TCR beta chains, and the association was replicated in an independent cohort. The sequencing pipeline was judged likely to have produced a cluster of highly shared sequence variants as a technical artifact. The authors suggested that the approach could potentially be generalized to other disease states and immunological phenotypes. Cytomegalovirus status was reported to be diagnosed by the classifier with high specificity and sensitivity in both the original and validation cohorts. In a later analysis, HLA-associated TCR beta chains were found to be more clonally expanded and to have lower generation probabilities than equally common non-associated chains. In the study, some 160 TCR beta chains were listed as associated with cytomegalovirus. In a later analysis, around 17,000 TCR beta sequences were associated with specific HLA alleles at a false discovery rate of 0.05. Only TCR beta chains were sequenced in this cohort, and the absence of alpha or paired-chain data limited detectable features. A further reported finding was that TCR beta sequences accurately predicted the HLA-A and HLA-B alleles for most subjects in the first cohort. Several of the top co-occurrence clusters appeared to be linked to parvovirus B19, influenza, CMV and Epstein-Barr virus, according to a later analysis. Presence/absence analyses assumed roughly uniform sequencing depth across donors, an assumption that may not hold. Strong co-occurrence of HLA alleles, especially DR and DQ, made assigning TCR associations to individual alleles difficult. A later analysis found that TCR association rates varied across HLA loci, with DRB1 alleles showing the most associated TCRs and HLA-C alleles the fewest. In vitro tests confirmed that a few of the cytomegalovirus-associated TCR beta chains recognize cytomegalovirus antigens. A later genetic analysis reported fewer N-insertions in productive TCRs among donors in an Asian-associated ancestry cluster than the roughly 700-donor mean. Because HLA typing was missing for some donors at each locus, association tests included only the typed subset. Most TCR sequences were observed very rarely across donors, whereas some public TCRs were present in many individuals. Immune exposure information for the cohort was limited to CMV serostatus. Some IMGT-functional V segments, including TRBV6-2 and TRBV6-3, could not be distinguished by the 87-base-pair reads and were therefore excluded.

Recombination connected TRBV19 to TRBJ2-1, and 14 junctional nucleotides match TRBD2. This clonotype was obtained from a woman aged 25 to 39 in good health and CMV-seropositive. The sequenced sample was PBMCs. The base sequence is TGTGCCAGTAGTTCGGGACTAGCGGGAGTGGTGGGGCAGTTCTTC. Translated, this is CASSSGLAGVVGQFF.